A selection of T cell receptor beta chains follows, all from one sample in a study of blood T cells in healthy people across ages. From the 5' RACE reads, TCRdb called clonotypes with MiXCR, one entry per CDR3 protein. The table shows roughly 1.5 million distinct CDR3 sequences, with approximately 43% occurring only once. Sequences were obtained from blood. All receptors derive from a young woman in good health. The CDR3 runs from the conserved cysteine through the conserved F or W. D genes are given only for firm matches. Clone size is not always given. Where it is, it says once, few, many or a class for expanded clones.

D,size,J,V,CDR3,DNA
TRBD2,-,TRBJ2-1,TRBV7-8,CASSLLLAGVPGDNEQFF,TGTGCCAGCAGCTTATTGTTAGCGGGAGTCCCCGGGGACAATGAGCAGTTCTTC
-,few,TRBJ1-6,TRBV7-8,CASSLETRRRNSPLHF,TGTGCCAGCAGCTTAGAGACCCGACGGAGAAATTCACCCCTCCACTTT
-,few,TRBJ1-1,TRBV4-2,CASSMIGEGNTEAFF,TGTGCCAGCAGCATGATCGGGGAGGGGAACACTGAAGCTTTCTTT
-,few,TRBJ2-7,TRBV29-1,CSVEVARSYEQYF,TGCAGCGTTGAAGTCGCCAGGTCCTACGAGCAGTACTTC
TRBD1,-,TRBJ1-2,TRBV7-2,CASSAQQGAHNYGYTF,TGTGCCAGCAGCGCACAACAGGGGGCCCATAACTATGGCTACACCTTC
-,many,TRBJ2-3,TRBV9,CASSGLRDTQYF,TGTGCCAGCAGCGGCCTCCGGGATACGCAGTATTTT
-,-,TRBJ2-7,TRBV27,CASSVQGTYEQYF,TGTGCCAGCAGTGTGCAGGGGACCTACGAGCAGTACTTC
-,-,TRBJ1-1,TRBV11-1,CASSKTANTEAFF,TGTGCCAGCAGTAAGACGGCGAACACTGAAGCTTTCTTT
-,few,TRBJ2-3,TRBV10-3,CAIRQGGSTDTQYF,TGTGCCATTCGTCAGGGGGGGAGCACAGATACGCAGTATTTT
TRBD2,few,TRBJ2-3,TRBV10-3,CAISDLAGGLLDTQYF,TGTGCCATCAGTGATTTAGCGGGGGGGCTATTGGATACGCAGTATTTT
-,-,TRBJ2-1,TRBV18,CASSPPAAGEQFF,TGTGCCAGCTCACCACCGGCAGCGGGTGAGCAGTTCTTC
-,-,TRBJ1-2,TRBV6-1,CASSEWGYTF,TGTGCCAGCAGTGAATGGGGCTACACCTTC
-,-,TRBJ2-7,TRBV28,CASSKQGSSEQYF,TGTGCCAGTTCGAAGCAGGGTAGTTCCGAGCAGTACTTC
TRBD1,few,TRBJ1-2,TRBV20-1,CSARMANRGYGYTF,TGCAGTGCTAGAATGGCAAACAGGGGTTATGGCTACACCTTC
TRBD2,-,TRBJ2-5,TRBV29-1,CSGTTSVETQYF,TGCAGCGGTACGACTAGCGTGGAGACCCAGTACTTC
-,many,TRBJ2-1,TRBV29-1,CSASERGDEQFF,TGCAGCGCAAGCGAGAGGGGCGATGAGCAGTTCTTC
-,-,TRBJ2-3,TRBV10-3,CVISESKPAGGRTDTQYF,TGTGTCATCAGTGAGAGCAAGCCCGCCGGGGGTCGGACAGATACGCAGTATTTT
TRBD1,few,TRBJ1-4,TRBV20-1,CSASDRAGGEKLFF,TGCAGTGCTAGTGACAGGGCGGGTGGTGAAAAACTGTTTTTT
-,-,TRBJ2-5,TRBV24-1,CATSDSYLRDNNEQYF,TGTGCCACCAGTGATTCATACCTAAGGGATAACAATGAGCAGTACTTC
TRBD2,-,TRBJ2-3,TRBV3-1,CASSQRTSGGSTDTQYF,TGTGCCAGCAGCCAACGAACTAGCGGGGGTAGCACAGATACGCAGTATTTT
TRBD1,few,TRBJ1-2,TRBV20-1,CSARARQGRNYGYTF,TGCAGTGCTAGAGCTAGACAGGGGCGAAACTATGGCTACACCTTC
TRBD2,-,TRBJ2-3,TRBV28,CASSPLPLAGGGDTQYF,TGTGCCAGCAGTCCACTCCCTTTAGCGGGCGGGGGAGATACGCAGTATTTT
TRBD2,few,TRBJ2-3,TRBV9,CASSPTTGRGDTQYF,TGTGCCAGCAGCCCCACAACCGGGAGGGGGGATACGCAGTATTTT
-,-,TRBJ1-6,TRBV14,CASSQGFGSPLHF,TGTGCCAGCAGCCAGGGTTTCGGTTCACCCCTCCACTTT
-,few,TRBJ2-7,TRBV5-4,CASSGVTGDAQYF,TGTGCCAGCAGCGGGGTGACGGGAGATGCGCAGTACTTC
-,-,TRBJ2-5,TRBV20-1,CSVAALRGKETQYF,TGCAGTGTCGCGGCTCTTCGGGGAAAGGAGACCCAGTACTTC
-,many,TRBJ2-4,TRBV7-2,CASSQGRGWAKNIQYF,TGTGCCAGCAGCCAGGGTAGGGGGTGGGCCAAAAACATTCAGTACTTC
-,-,TRBJ2-5,TRBV12-3/TRBV12-4,CASSFTSGRRETQYF,TGTGCCAGCAGTTTTACGAGCGGGCGGCGAGAGACCCAGTACTTC
-,-,TRBJ1-6,TRBV9,CASSPSGAGDSSPPHF,TGTGCCAGCAGCCCCTCGGGCGCGGGAGACTCTTCACCCCCCCACTTT
-,-,TRBJ1-5,TRBV21-1,CASSPPRRAPNQPQHF,TGTGCCAGCAGCCCCCCTCGGAGGGCTCCCAATCAGCCCCAGCATTTT
TRBD1,few,TRBJ2-2,TRBV7-2,CASSSNQGAATGELFF,TGTGCCAGCAGCTCGAACCAGGGGGCGGCCACCGGGGAGCTGTTTTTT
-,-,TRBJ2-1,TRBV4-3,CASSQVIRGSYNEQFF,TGCGCCAGCAGTCAAGTCATAAGGGGGTCTTACAATGAGCAGTTCTTC
-,-,TRBJ2-5,TRBV4-3,CASSQDTGPQEEQYF,TGCGCCAGCAGCCAAGATACGGGACCCCAAGAGGAGCAGTACTTC
TRBD2,-,TRBJ2-3,TRBV7-2,CASSLGASGRSIDTQYF,TGTGCCAGCAGCTTAGGTGCTAGCGGGAGGAGCATAGATACGCAGTATTTT
TRBD2,-,TRBJ2-2,TRBV2,CASSSGLASGELFF,TGTGCCAGCAGTTCCGGACTAGCTAGCGGGGAGCTGTTTTTT
-,-,TRBJ1-4,TRBV10-3,CAISEWGVASEKLFF,TGTGCCATCAGTGAGTGGGGGGTCGCGTCTGAAAAACTGTTTTTT
TRBD1,few,TRBJ1-1,TRBV6-1,CASRAQTGRQGNRLSEAFF,TGTGCCAGCAGAGCGCAAACCGGGAGACAGGGGAATAGACTCTCTGAAGCTTTCTTT
TRBD1,few,TRBJ2-5,TRBV18,CASSLPGTAETQYF,TGTGCCAGCTCACTGCCCGGGACAGCGGAGACCCAGTACTTC
-,-,TRBJ2-4,TRBV2,CASSLDNSLAKNIQYF,TGTGCCAGTAGCCTCGACAATTCTCTAGCCAAAAACATTCAGTACTTC
-,-,TRBJ1-1,TRBV29-1,CSEQGLSTTEAFF,TGCAGCGAACAGGGACTTAGCACCACTGAAGCTTTCTTT
-,-,TRBJ2-1,TRBV7-9,CASSFVGRNEQFF,TGTGCCAGCAGCTTCGTGGGGAGGAATGAGCAGTTCTTC
-,few,TRBJ2-1,TRBV29-1,CSVGWATSLNEQFF,TGCAGCGTTGGGTGGGCTACCTCTCTCAATGAGCAGTTCTTC
-,-,TRBJ2-6,TRBV7-3,CASSLTWVSGANVLTF,TGTGCCAGCAGCTTAACATGGGTCTCTGGGGCCAACGTCCTGACTTTC
-,few,TRBJ1-1,TRBV5-1,CASSSREGQGEAFF,TGCGCCAGCAGCTCCCGAGAGGGGCAAGGTGAAGCTTTCTTT
TRBD1,-,TRBJ1-1,TRBV29-1,CSVRDSSLGTEAFF,TGCAGCGTTCGGGACAGCTCTCTGGGCACTGAAGCTTTCTTT
-,few,TRBJ2-1,TRBV12-3/TRBV12-4,CASSPPLAGLYNEQFF,TGTGCCAGCAGCCCCCCATTGGCGGGGCTCTACAATGAGCAGTTCTTC
TRBD1,few,TRBJ2-5,TRBV10-3,CAIRGTGGEQYF,TGTGCCATCAGGGGGACAGGTGGTGAGCAGTACTTC
TRBD1,-,TRBJ2-5,TRBV10-3,CAISKDRNQETQYF,TGTGCCATCAGTAAGGACAGGAACCAAGAGACCCAGTACTTC
-,-,TRBJ1-1,TRBV10-3,CAIRNPGLNTEAFF,TGTGCCATCAGGAATCCAGGGTTGAACACTGAAGCTTTCTTT
TRBD2,few,TRBJ2-3,TRBV9,CASSATSGNPDTQYF,TGTGCCAGCAGCGCGACTAGCGGCAACCCAGATACGCAGTATTTT